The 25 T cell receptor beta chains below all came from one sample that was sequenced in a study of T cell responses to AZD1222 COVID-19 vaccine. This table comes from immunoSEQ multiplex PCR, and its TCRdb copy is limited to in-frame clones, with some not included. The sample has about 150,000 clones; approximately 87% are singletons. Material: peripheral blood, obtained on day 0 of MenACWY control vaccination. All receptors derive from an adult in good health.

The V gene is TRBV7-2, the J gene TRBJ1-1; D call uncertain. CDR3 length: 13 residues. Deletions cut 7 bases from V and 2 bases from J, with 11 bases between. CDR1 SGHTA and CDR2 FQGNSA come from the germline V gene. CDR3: CASNPGVNTEAFF. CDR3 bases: TGTGCCAGCAACCCTGGGGTCAACACTGAAGCTTTCTTT.

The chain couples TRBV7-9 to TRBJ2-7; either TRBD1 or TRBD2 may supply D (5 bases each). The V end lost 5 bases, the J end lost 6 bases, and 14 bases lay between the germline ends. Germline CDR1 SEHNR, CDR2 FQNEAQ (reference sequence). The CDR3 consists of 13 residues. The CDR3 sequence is CASSRGGSPEQYV. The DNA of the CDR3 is TGTGCCAGCAGCCGGGGCGGGTCGCCCGAGCAGTACGTC.

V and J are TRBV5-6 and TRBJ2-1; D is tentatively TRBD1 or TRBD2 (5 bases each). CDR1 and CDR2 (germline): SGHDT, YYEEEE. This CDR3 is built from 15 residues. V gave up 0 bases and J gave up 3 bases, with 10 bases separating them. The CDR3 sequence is CASSLGQTIYNEQFF. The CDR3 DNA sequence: TGTGCCAGCAGCTTGGGACAGACTATCTACAATGAGCAGTTCTTC.

CDR3 amino acids: CASSLGGAGSYEQYV. CDR3 bases: TGTGCCAGCAGTTTGGGGGGGGCCGGCTCCTACGAGCAGTACGTC. The chain carries TRBV7-2 and TRBJ2-7; D may be TRBD2 (7 bases). The CDR3 is made up of 15 amino acids. The germline CDR1 and CDR2 sequences are SGHTA and FQGNSA. V lost 6 bases and J lost 0, with 15 bases in between.

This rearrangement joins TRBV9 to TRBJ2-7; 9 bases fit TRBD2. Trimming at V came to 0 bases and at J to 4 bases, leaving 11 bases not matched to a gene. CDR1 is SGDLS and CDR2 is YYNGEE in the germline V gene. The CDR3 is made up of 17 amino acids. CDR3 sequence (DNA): TGTGCCAGCAGCGTAGCTCTAACTAGCGGGCGAAGATACGAGCAGTACTTC. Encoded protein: CASSVALTSGRRYEQYF.

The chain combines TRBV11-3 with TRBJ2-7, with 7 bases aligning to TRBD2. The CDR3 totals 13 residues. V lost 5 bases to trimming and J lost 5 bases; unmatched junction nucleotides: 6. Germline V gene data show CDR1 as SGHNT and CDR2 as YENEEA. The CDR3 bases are TGTGCCAGCAGCGACGTGGGGGGGGACGAGCAGTACTTC. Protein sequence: CASSDVGGDEQYF.

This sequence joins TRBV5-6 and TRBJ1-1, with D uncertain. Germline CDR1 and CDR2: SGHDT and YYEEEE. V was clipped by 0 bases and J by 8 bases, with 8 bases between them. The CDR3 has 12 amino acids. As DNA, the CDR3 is TGTGCCAGCAGCTTGGCCTCAGACGAAGCTTTCTTT. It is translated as CASSLASDEAFF.

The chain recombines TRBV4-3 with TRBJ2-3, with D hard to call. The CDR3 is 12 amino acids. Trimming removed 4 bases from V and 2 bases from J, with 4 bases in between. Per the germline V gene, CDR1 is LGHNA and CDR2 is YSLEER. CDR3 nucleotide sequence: TGCGCCAGCAGCCGGAACACAGATACGCAGTATTTT. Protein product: CASSRNTDTQYF.

For the CDR3, the DNA is TGTGCCAGCAGCTTAGAACGGCGCTCTGGAAACACCATATATTTT. It codes for CASSLERRSGNTIYF. The chain couples TRBV7-2 to TRBJ1-3; D unclear. Trimming shortened V by 1 base and J by 0 bases, and 7 bases separated the two germline ends. CDR3 length: 15 amino acids. Germline CDR1 SGHTA, CDR2 FQGNSA. Drawing the rest from reference TRBV7-2 and TRBJ1-3, the complete variable domain is GAGVSQSPSNKVTEKGKDVELRCDPISGHTALYWYRQSLGQGLEFLIYFQGNSAPDKSGLPSDRFSAERTGGSVSTLTIQRTQQEDSAVYLCASSLERRSGNTIYFGEGSWLTVV.

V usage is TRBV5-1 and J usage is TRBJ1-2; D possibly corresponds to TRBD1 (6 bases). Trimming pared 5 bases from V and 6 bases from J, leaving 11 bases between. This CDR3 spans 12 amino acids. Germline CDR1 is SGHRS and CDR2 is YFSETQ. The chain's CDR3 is CASRSGGHGYTF. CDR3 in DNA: TGCGCCAGCAGGTCGGGGGGCCATGGCTACACCTTC.

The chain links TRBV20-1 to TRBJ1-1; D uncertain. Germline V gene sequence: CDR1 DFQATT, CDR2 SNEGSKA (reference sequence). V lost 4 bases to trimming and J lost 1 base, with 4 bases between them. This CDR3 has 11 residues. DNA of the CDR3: TGCAGTGCTACGAAGAACACTGAAGCTTTCTTT. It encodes CSATKNTEAFF.

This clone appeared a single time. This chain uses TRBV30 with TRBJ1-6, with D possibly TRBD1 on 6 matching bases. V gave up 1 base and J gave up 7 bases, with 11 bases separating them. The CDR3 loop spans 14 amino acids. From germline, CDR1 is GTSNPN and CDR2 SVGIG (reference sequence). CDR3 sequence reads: CAWSAGGRNSPLHF. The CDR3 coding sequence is TGTGCCTGGAGTGCCGGGGGCCGGAATTCACCCCTCCACTTT.

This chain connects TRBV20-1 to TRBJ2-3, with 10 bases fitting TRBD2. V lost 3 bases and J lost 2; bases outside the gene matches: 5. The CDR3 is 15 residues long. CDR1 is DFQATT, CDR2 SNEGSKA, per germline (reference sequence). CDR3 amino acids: CSASRTSGHTDTQYF. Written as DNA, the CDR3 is TGCAGTGCTAGTCGGACTAGCGGTCACACAGATACGCAGTATTTT.

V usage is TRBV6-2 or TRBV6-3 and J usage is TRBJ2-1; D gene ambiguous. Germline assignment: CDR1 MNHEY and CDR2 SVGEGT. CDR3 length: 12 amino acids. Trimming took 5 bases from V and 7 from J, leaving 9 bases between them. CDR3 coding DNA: TGTGCCAGCAGTCCCGTATTAAATGAGCAGTTCTTC. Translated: CASSPVLNEQFF.

The CDR3 loop is CASSPSYGYTF. CDR3 DNA sequence: TGTGCCAGCAGTCCCAGCTATGGCTACACCTTC. J is TRBJ1-2 and V is TRBV12-3 or TRBV12-4, with D unclear. The V end lost 5 bases, the J end lost 4 bases, and 5 bases lay between the germline ends. This CDR3 contains 11 residues.

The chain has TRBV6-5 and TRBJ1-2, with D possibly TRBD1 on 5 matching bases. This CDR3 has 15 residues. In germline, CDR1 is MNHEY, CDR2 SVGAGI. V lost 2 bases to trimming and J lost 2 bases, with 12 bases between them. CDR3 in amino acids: CASSYPRAGNYGYTF. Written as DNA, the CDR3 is TGTGCCAGCAGTTACCCCCGGGCAGGGAACTATGGCTACACCTTC.

The CDR3: CASSLEGGAGSPLHF. In DNA form, the CDR3 reads TGCGCCAGCAGCTTGGAAGGGGGCGCCGGTTCACCCCTCCACTTT. This chain uses TRBV5-1 with TRBJ1-6; 7 bases are shared with TRBD1. Germline V gene data show CDR1 as SGHRS and CDR2 as YFSETQ. Trimming took 0 bases from V and 9 from J; bases not matched to a gene: 6. CDR3 length: 15 residues.

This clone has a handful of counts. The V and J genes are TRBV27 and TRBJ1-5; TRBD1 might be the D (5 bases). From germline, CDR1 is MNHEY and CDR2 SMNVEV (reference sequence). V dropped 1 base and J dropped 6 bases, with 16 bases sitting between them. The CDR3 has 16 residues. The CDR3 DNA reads TGTGCCAGCAGTTTATGGTCGGGGGGGATATCTCAGCCCCAGCATTTT. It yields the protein CASSLWSGGISQPQHF.

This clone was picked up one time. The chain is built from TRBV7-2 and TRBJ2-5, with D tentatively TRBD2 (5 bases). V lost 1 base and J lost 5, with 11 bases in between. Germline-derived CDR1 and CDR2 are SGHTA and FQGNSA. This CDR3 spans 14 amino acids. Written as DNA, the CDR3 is TGTGCCAGCAGCTTAGGAAGAGGGCGGGAGACCCAGTACTTC. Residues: CASSLGRGRETQYF.

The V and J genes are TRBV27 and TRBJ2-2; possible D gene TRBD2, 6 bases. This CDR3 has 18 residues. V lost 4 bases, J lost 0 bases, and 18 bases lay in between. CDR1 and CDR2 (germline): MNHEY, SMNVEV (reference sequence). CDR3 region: CASSSLGRGKANTGELFF. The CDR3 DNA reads TGTGCCAGCAGTTCCTTAGGACGGGGGAAAGCGAACACCGGGGAGCTGTTTTTT.

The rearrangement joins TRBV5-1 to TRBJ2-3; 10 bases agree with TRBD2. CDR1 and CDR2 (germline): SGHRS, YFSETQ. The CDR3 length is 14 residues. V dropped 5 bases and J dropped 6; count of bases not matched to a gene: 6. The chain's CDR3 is CASSATSGIDTQYF. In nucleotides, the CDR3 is TGCGCCAGCAGTGCCACTAGCGGGATTGATACGCAGTATTTT.

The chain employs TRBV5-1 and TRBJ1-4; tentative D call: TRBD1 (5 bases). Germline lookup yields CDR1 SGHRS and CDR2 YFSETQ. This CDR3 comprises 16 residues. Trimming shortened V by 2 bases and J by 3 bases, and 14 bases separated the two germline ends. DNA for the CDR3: TGCGCCAGCAGCTTCCTATCACCGACAGCTAATGAAAAACTGTTTTTT. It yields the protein CASSFLSPTANEKLFF.

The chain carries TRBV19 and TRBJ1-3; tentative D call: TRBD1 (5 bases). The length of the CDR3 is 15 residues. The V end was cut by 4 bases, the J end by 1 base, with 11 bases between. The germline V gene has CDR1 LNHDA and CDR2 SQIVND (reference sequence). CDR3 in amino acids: CASSSPGGSGNTIYF. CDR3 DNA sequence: TGTGCCAGTAGTAGCCCGGGGGGGTCTGGAAACACCATATATTTT. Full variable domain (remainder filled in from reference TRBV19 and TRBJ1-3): DGGITQSPKYLFRKEGQNVTLSCEQNLNHDAMYWYRQDPGQGLRLIYYSQIVNDFQKGDIAEGYSVSREKKESFPLTVTSAQKNPTAFYLCASSSPGGSGNTIYFGEGSWLTVV.

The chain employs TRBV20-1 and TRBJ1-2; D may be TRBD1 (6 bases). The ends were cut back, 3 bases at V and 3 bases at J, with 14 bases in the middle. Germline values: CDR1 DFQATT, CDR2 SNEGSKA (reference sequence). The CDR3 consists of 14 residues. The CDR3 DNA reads TGCAGTGCTAGTTATTTAGGGGGTGACTATGGCTACACCTTC. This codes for CSASYLGGDYGYTF.

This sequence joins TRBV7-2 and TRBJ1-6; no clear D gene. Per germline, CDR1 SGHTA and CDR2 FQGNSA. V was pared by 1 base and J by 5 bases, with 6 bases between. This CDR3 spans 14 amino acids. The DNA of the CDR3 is TGTGCCAGCAGCTTAGGGAACGATAATTCACCCCTCCACTTT. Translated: CASSLGNDNSPLHF.